The rows below give T cell receptor beta chains drawn from one sample of a study of lymphopenia after photon versus proton radiotherapy. Sequencing was performed with immunoSEQ multiplex PCR; in TCRdb, only in-frame clones are kept and a portion is missing. The top ten hold over 2% of the sample, which has tens of thousands of clones, less than 90% seen once. The source was peripheral blood, collected from a patient treated with photon-based radiotherapy. The receptors derive from a man in his forties with gastric cancer. CDR3s include the opening cysteine and the closing phenylalanine or tryptophan. D genes are given only for firm matches. Clone size is shown for a subset of rows, as once, few, many or a class of expanded clone.

CDR3	DNA	length	size	V	J	D
CASSKGWRGAITNTQYF	TGTGCCAGTAGTAAGGGGTGGCGGGGGGCCATCACAAATACGCAGTATTTT	17	.	TRBV19	TRBJ2-3	TRBD2
CASRQGATEAFF	TGTGCCAGCAGACAGGGGGCTACTGAAGCTTTCTTT	12	once	TRBV6-6	TRBJ1-1	TRBD1
CSVGQSPYEQYF	TGCAGCGTAGGACAGTCTCCCTACGAGCAGTACTTC	12	.	TRBV29-1	TRBJ2-7	.
CASSQVSRGSYEQYF	TGTGCCAGCAGCCAAGTTTCAAGGGGGTCCTACGAGCAGTACTTC	15	.	TRBV4-2	TRBJ2-7	.
CATSRVRLSGANVLTF	TGTGCCACCAGCAGAGTCAGGCTCTCTGGGGCCAACGTCCTGACTTTC	16	.	TRBV15	TRBJ2-6	.
CASSLEQGAGGNTIYF	TGTGCCAGCAGTTTAGAACAGGGGGCCGGTGGAAACACCATATATTTT	16	.	TRBV28	TRBJ1-3	TRBD1
CASSPMAVTNTEAFF	TGTGCCAGCAGCCCTATGGCGGTGACGAACACTGAAGCTTTCTTT	15	.	TRBV7-2	TRBJ1-1	.
CASSEGTGGDTQYF	TGTGCCAGCAGTGAAGGGACTGGAGGGGATACGCAGTATTTT	14	.	TRBV6-4	TRBJ2-3	.
CASSSPGQGWNTEAFF	TGCGCCAGCAGCTCCCCGGGACAGGGCTGGAACACTGAAGCTTTCTTT	16	.	TRBV5-1	TRBJ1-1	TRBD1
CASTLGVGETQYF	TGTGCCAGCACCTTGGGGGTAGGGGAGACCCAGTACTTC	13	.	TRBV2	TRBJ2-5	.
CSVEVPGQGTSNYGYTF	TGCAGCGTTGAAGTCCCGGGACAGGGGACAAGTAACTATGGCTACACCTTC	17	.	TRBV29-1	TRBJ1-2	TRBD1
CASSSLGAGEQETQYF	TGTGCCAGCAGCTCGTTAGGCGCGGGGGAGCAAGAGACCCAGTACTTC	16	.	TRBV7-8	TRBJ2-5	TRBD2
CASSVRGGTGNSPLHF	TGTGCCAGCAGCGTACGGGGTGGGACAGGGAATTCACCCCTCCACTTT	16	.	TRBV9	TRBJ1-6	TRBD1
CAISDLFPGSGTSDTQYF	TGTGCCATCAGTGATCTTTTCCCTGGAAGCGGTACCTCGGATACGCAGTATTTT	18	.	TRBV10-3	TRBJ2-3	.
CASSLVVIKGGANTEAFF	TGTGCCAGCAGCTTAGTAGTAATTAAGGGGGGCGCGAACACTGAAGCTTTCTTT	18	.	TRBV7-2	TRBJ1-1	.
CACQMNIDDTQYF	TGTGCATGTCAGATGAATATTGACGATACGCAGTATTTT	13	.	TRBV30	TRBJ2-3	.
CASSRLAGDGTDTQYF	TGTGCCAGCTCACGACTAGCGGGGGACGGCACAGATACGCAGTATTTT	16	.	TRBV18	TRBJ2-3	TRBD2
CASSSIAGEQFF	TGTGCCAGCAGCTCTATCGCGGGTGAGCAGTTCTTC	12	few	TRBV7-9	TRBJ2-1	.
CAWSGGGKLFF	TGTGCCTGGAGTGGCGGCGGGAAACTGTTTTTT	11	.	TRBV30	TRBJ1-4	.
CASSLTSGTSEQYF	TGTGCCAGCAGCTTAACCTCAGGGACATCCGAGCAGTACTTC	14	.	TRBV7-9	TRBJ2-7	.
CASSYEGGNQETQYF	TGTGCCAGCAGCTACGAGGGGGGGAACCAAGAGACCCAGTACTTC	15	.	TRBV2	TRBJ2-5	.
CASGLAGAGGPKNEQFF	TGTGCTAGTGGTCTCGCCGGAGCGGGGGGGCCTAAGAATGAGCAGTTCTTC	17	.	TRBV12-5	TRBJ2-1	TRBD2
CASSPTGAYEQYF	TGTGCCAGCAGCCCCACCGGGGCCTACGAGCAGTACTTC	13	.	TRBV9	TRBJ2-7	.
CASSVSPGQGLSGYTF	TGTGCCAGCAGCGTGAGCCCGGGACAGGGGCTCAGTGGCTACACCTTC	16	.	TRBV9	TRBJ1-2	TRBD1
CASSQDLGSGGGREQFF	TGCGCCAGCAGCCAAGATCTAGGTAGCGGGGGTGGGAGGGAGCAGTTCTTC	17	.	TRBV4-3	TRBJ2-1	TRBD2
CASSERSNSGANVLTF	TGTGCCAGCAGTGAGCGCTCCAACTCTGGGGCCAACGTCCTGACTTTC	16	.	TRBV2	TRBJ2-6	.
CASSLLGGRERDEKLFF	TGTGCCAGCAGCTTGTTAGGGGGTCGAGAGAGGGATGAAAAACTGTTTTTT	17	.	TRBV7-9	TRBJ1-4	.
CASSLTPDSAQHF	TGTGCCAGCAGCCTCACTCCCGACTCGGCCCAGCATTTT	13	.	TRBV9	TRBJ1-5	.
CASNYRGNGGELFF	TGTGCCAGCAACTACAGGGGAAACGGCGGGGAGCTGTTTTTT	14	.	TRBV6-1	TRBJ2-2	TRBD1
CASSTNQGARGYTF	TGTGCCAGCAGTACCAATCAGGGGGCGCGTGGCTACACCTTC	14	.	TRBV6-6	TRBJ1-2	TRBD1
CASSLGPYYEQYF	TGTGCCAGCAGCTTGGGGCCATACTACGAGCAGTACTTC	13	.	TRBV5-4	TRBJ2-7	.
CAWTRGEETQYF	TGTGCCTGGACCAGGGGAGAAGAGACCCAGTACTTC	12	.	TRBV30	TRBJ2-5	.